The 21 T cell receptor beta chains presented below share a single source sample, sequenced in a study of CDR3 diversity in severe acne. One entry per CDR3 protein, called by TCRdb with MiXCR from the PCR reads. The sample yields almost 85,000 distinct CDR3 sequences, 45% to 65% seen once. The sequenced sample consisted of blood. The origin of the receptors is a male donor in good health, without acne.

This clonotype has a count of ten or more. The V call is TRBV6-5, the J call TRBJ2-5; weak D call: TRBD2 (5 bases). With 4 bases removed from V and 4 bases from J, the gap between germline ends came to 16 bases. The CDR3 runs to 15 residues. Germline V gene data show CDR1 as MNHEY and CDR2 as SVGAGI. CDR3 region: CASSSIIGMGETQYF. The CDR3 coding sequence is TGTGCCAGCAGTTCGATTATCGGGATGGGAGAGACCCAGTACTTC.

The chain recombines TRBV29-1 with TRBJ2-7, with D perhaps TRBD1 (6 bases). Germline V gene lookup returns CDR1 SQVTM and CDR2 ANQGSEA. The CDR3 totals 14 residues. V was trimmed by 4 bases and J by 0 bases, leaving 13 bases between them. CDR3 sequence (DNA): TGCAGCGTTGTCACAGGGCTTAGCTCCTACGAGCAGTACTTC. Translated: CSVVTGLSSYEQYF.

V gene TRBV7-3 combines with J gene TRBJ1-1; no firm D call. The germline V gene has CDR1 SGHTA and CDR2 FQGTGA. V dropped 5 bases and J dropped 1 base, with 8 bases sitting between them. This CDR3 has 13 amino acids. CDR3 region: CASSTTKNTEAFF. The CDR3 DNA follows: TGTGCCAGCAGCACCACAAAGAACACTGAAGCTTTCTTT.

This clonotype was counted a few times. V gene TRBV6-2 or TRBV6-3 combines with J gene TRBJ1-2; 10 bases agree with TRBD1. Germline V gene sequence: CDR1 MNHEY, CDR2 SVGEGT. This CDR3 is built from 13 residues. The ends lost 6 bases at V and 5 bases at J; junction bases unmatched: 3. The CDR3 region is CASSQGQGYGYTF. The CDR3 DNA reads as TGTGCCAGCAGCCAGGGACAGGGGTATGGCTACACCTTC.

This clonotype showed up just a few times. The conserved closing phenylalanine or tryptophan is absent in this CDR3, likely reflecting a read error. The DNA is left out, because the CDR3 cannot be placed on it with certainty; the CDR3 is given as TCRdb lists it. V and J are TRBV11-3 and TRBJ2-7; the DNA was not compared with TRBD2, the D call given in the table. The CDR3 is 9 amino acids in total, end residues counted. CDR1 SGHNT and CDR2 YENEEA come from the germline V gene. The CDR3 is CASSTQVAG.

The rearrangement uses TRBV5-1 and TRBJ1-2; possibly TRBD1 for D (5 bases). The germline gives CDR1 SGHRS, CDR2 YFSETQ. The CDR3 covers 13 residues. The germline V and J ends were trimmed by 3 bases and 7 bases, with 13 bases remaining between them. DNA of the CDR3: TGCGCCAGCAGCTGGGGAGGGGAGCCTGGCTACACCTTC. The encoded protein is CASSWGGEPGYTF.

In its sample, this clonotype was seen many times. J is TRBJ2-5 and V is TRBV3-1, with D perhaps being TRBD1 or TRBD2 (6 bases each). The CDR3 runs to 13 residues. Trimming pared 3 bases from V and 5 bases from J, leaving 10 bases between. Per germline, CDR1 LGHDT and CDR2 YNNKEL (reference sequence). The CDR3 protein is CASSHGGRETQYF. DNA of the CDR3: TGTGCCAGCAGCCATGGGGGGCGCGAGACCCAGTACTTC.

The chain is built from TRBV20-1 and TRBJ2-3; D perhaps matches TRBD1 (5 bases). The CDR3 sequence is 15 residues long. V was shortened by 6 bases and J by 2 bases, with 18 bases between the two germline ends. Germline V gene lookup returns CDR1 DFQATT and CDR2 SNEGSKA (reference sequence). CDR3 sequence: CSAVGHSGNTDTQYF. CDR3 coding DNA: TGCAGTGCCGTCGGACATTCCGGAAACACAGATACGCAGTATTTT.

The chain's CDR3 is CATSDSGDNYEQYF. The CDR3 DNA follows: TGTGCCACCAGTGATTCTGGGGATAACTACGAGCAGTACTTC. The V call is TRBV24-1, the J call TRBJ2-7; D uncertain. The CDR3 consists of 14 residues. V was shortened by 2 bases and J by 3 bases, with 10 bases between the two germline ends. Germline loops: CDR1 KGHDR, CDR2 SFDVKD.

This chain uses TRBV11-2 with TRBJ2-1; no reliable D call. This CDR3 is 15 amino acids long. Germline CDR1 reads SGHAT; CDR2 reads FQNNGV. V shed 3 bases and J shed 0 bases, with 9 bases lying between them. The chain's CDR3 is CASSLGRSSYNEQFF. DNA for the CDR3: TGTGCCAGCAGCTTGGGTAGGAGCTCCTACAATGAGCAGTTCTTC.

In this sample, this clonotype turned up many times. V and J are TRBV14 and TRBJ1-1; a weak D match, TRBD1 (5 bases). The CDR3 runs to 14 residues. The germline CDR1 and CDR2 sequences are SGHDN and FVKESK. Deletions cut 8 bases from V and 6 bases from J, with 19 bases between. The CDR3 DNA follows: TGTGCCAGCTCGAATGTTGGGACTGGGGCTGAAGCTTTCTTT. Translating gives CASSNVGTGAEAFF.

This rearrangement joins TRBV10-1 to TRBJ2-5; D is ambiguous. V shed 5 bases and J shed 5 bases, with 12 bases lying between them. Germline values: CDR1 WNHNN, CDR2 SYGVQD (reference sequence). The CDR3 is 13 residues long. CDR3: CASSRNAGETQYF. Here the CDR3 DNA reads TGCGCCAGCAGTAGAAATGCCGGGGAGACCCAGTACTTC.

A word on this clonotype: At one end, the junction sequence differs from germline, possibly due to a read error. The rearrangement joins TRBV19 to TRBJ2-3, with 10 bases matching TRBD1. From germline, CDR1 is LNHDA and CDR2 SQIVND (reference sequence). The CDR3 totals 19 residues. DNA of the CDR3: TGTGCCTGTAGTGCATACCCCCCGGGACAGGGGACCCAGTTGGATACGCAGTATTTT. It specifies CACSAYPPGQGTQLDTQYF.

The V call is TRBV2, the J call TRBJ1-6; no clear D gene. The CDR3 is 14 residues long. V was trimmed by 6 bases and J by 5 bases, leaving 11 bases between them. Per the germline V gene, CDR1 is SNHLY and CDR2 is FYNNEI. The CDR3 spells CASRDRANNSPLHF. In DNA, the CDR3 is TGTGCCAGCAGGGATAGGGCAAATAATTCACCCCTCCACTTT.

This clonotype was seen more than once but under ten times. This chain joins TRBV19 and TRBJ1-1; D not resolved. This CDR3 spans 13 amino acids. Germline values: CDR1 LNHDA, CDR2 SQIVND (reference sequence). V lost 6 bases and J lost 0, with 8 bases in between. The CDR3, as DNA: TGTGCCAGTAGAGACGGTATGAACACTGAAGCTTTCTTT. Its translation: CASRDGMNTEAFF. Together with reference TRBV19 and TRBJ1-1, the CDR3 gives the full variable domain: DGGITQSPKYLFRKEGQNVTLSCEQNLNHDAMYWYRQDPGQGLRLIYYSQIVNDFQKGDIAEGYSVSREKKESFPLTVTSAQKNPTAFYLCASRDGMNTEAFFGQGTRLTVV.

The J gene is TRBJ2-2, the V gene TRBV6-5; D remains unclear. Looked up from germline, CDR1 is MNHEY and CDR2 is SVGAGI. The V end lost 8 bases, the J end lost 6 bases, and 7 bases lay between the germline ends. The CDR3 is 11 amino acids. In nucleotides, the CDR3 is TGTGCCAGCGCGGCCGCCGGGGAGCTGTTTTTT. Protein: CASAAAGELFF.

This clonotype was seen only a few times. The rearrangement joins TRBV9 to TRBJ2-7, with 8 bases fitting TRBD2. This CDR3 region has 14 residues. V gave up 3 bases and J gave up 0 bases; unmatched junction bases: 2. Germline V gene sequence: CDR1 SGDLS, CDR2 YYNGEE. In DNA form, the CDR3 reads TGTGCCAGCAGCGAACTAGCGGACTCCTACGAGCAGTACTTC. It codes for CASSELADSYEQYF.

This chain joins TRBV5-1 and TRBJ2-1; TRBD2 matches at 11 bases. Germline CDR1 and CDR2: SGHRS and YFSETQ. V trimming: 3 bases; J trimming: 4 bases; junction bases outside the gene matches: 3. CDR3 length: 15 amino acids. CDR3 sequence: CASSYGTSGYNEQFF. In DNA, the CDR3 is TGCGCCAGCAGCTACGGGACTAGCGGTTACAATGAGCAGTTCTTC.

CDR3 bases: TGTGCCAGCAGCTTAGCTGGGAAATCAGAGACCCAGTACTTC. Its protein product is CASSLAGKSETQYF. The chain uses TRBV7-2 and TRBJ2-5; no reliable D call. V was pared by 0 bases and J by 4 bases, with 9 bases between. The CDR3 spans 14 residues. The germline V gene encodes CDR1 SGHTA and CDR2 FQGNSA.

A note on this clonotype: The germline gene is not matched at one end of the junction; a read error may be the cause. This chain connects TRBV4-1 to TRBJ1-1; TRBD1 matches 8 bases. CDR3 length equals 15 residues. CDR1 and CDR2 (germline): MGHRA, YSYEKL. The CDR3 DNA reads as TGTGCCAGCAGCTTAGCAGAGACAGGGGCTACTGAAGCTTTCTTT. Translating it yields CASSLAETGATEAFF.

With regard to this clonotype: Because the CDR3's place on the DNA is in doubt, the DNA is left out and the CDR3 is given as listed by TCRdb. The gene calls are TRBV5-4 and TRBJ1-2; the table's TRBD1 call for D was not verified on the DNA. Germline V gene sequence: CDR1 SGHNT, CDR2 YYREEE (reference sequence). The CDR3 contains 20 residues when both ends are counted. The CDR3 is CASSFYICSARDDSMYGYTF.